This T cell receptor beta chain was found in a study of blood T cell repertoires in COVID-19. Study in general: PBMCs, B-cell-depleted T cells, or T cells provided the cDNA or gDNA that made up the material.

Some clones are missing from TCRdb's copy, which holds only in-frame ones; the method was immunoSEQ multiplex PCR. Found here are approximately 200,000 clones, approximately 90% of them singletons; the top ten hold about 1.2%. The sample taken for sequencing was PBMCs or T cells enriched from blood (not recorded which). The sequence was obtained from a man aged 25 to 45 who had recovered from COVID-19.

The CDR3 is CASSENTGVAGVGGELFF. The CDR3 region has the DNA TGTGCCAGCAGTGAAAATACGGGTGTAGCGGGAGTTGGCGGGGAGCTGTTTTTT. J is TRBJ2-2 and V is TRBV6-1; 9 positions agree with TRBD2. V shed 2 bases and J 7 bases; nucleotides not matched to a gene: 14. This CDR3 region has 18 residues. The germline gives CDR1 MNHNS, CDR2 SASEGT.